Listed below are T cell receptor beta chains from one sample, sequenced in a study of blood T cell repertoires in COVID-19. Sequencing used immunoSEQ multiplex PCR; TCRdb keeps in-frame clones, though not all of them. In the table there are about 410,000 clones, around 86% of which are singletons. Sequenced input: peripheral blood. All receptors derive from a woman aged 25 to 39 with active or convalescent COVID-19. CDR3s include the opening cysteine and the closing phenylalanine or tryptophan. The order of the fields is clone size, D gene, V gene, J gene, CDR3 DNA, CDR3 protein. A D gene is named only where the DNA matches it firmly. Size tells how often a clone was seen (once, few, many) or the class of an expanded clone, and some rows leave it out.

clone size: .
D gene: .
V gene: TRBV11-2
J gene: TRBJ1-5
CDR3 DNA: TGTGCCAGCAGCTTAGATTGGCGGGAAGGCAATCAGCCCCAGCATTTT
CDR3 protein: CASSLDWREGNQPQHF

clone size: .
D gene: .
V gene: TRBV2
J gene: TRBJ2-6
CDR3 DNA: TGTGCCAGCAGTGAAACAGGGTCGGGTACTGGGGCCAACGTCCTGACTTTC
CDR3 protein: CASSETGSGTGANVLTF

clone size: few
D gene: .
V gene: TRBV7-9
J gene: TRBJ1-5
CDR3 DNA: TGTGCCAGCAGCTTACTAAATCAGCCCCAGCATTTT
CDR3 protein: CASSLLNQPQHF

clone size: .
D gene: .
V gene: TRBV3-1/TRBV3-2
J gene: TRBJ1-1
CDR3 DNA: TGTGCCAGCAGCCAAGAAGGCGCACTTGGGGAGGATACTGAAGCTTTCTTT
CDR3 protein: CASSQEGALGEDTEAFF

clone size: few
D gene: TRBD1
V gene: TRBV5-1
J gene: TRBJ1-3
CDR3 DNA: TGCGCCAGCAGCGGTACAGGGGGCCCAGGAAACACCATATATTTT
CDR3 protein: CASSGTGGPGNTIYF

clone size: .
D gene: .
V gene: TRBV10-2
J gene: TRBJ1-3
CDR3 DNA: TGCGCCAGCAGTGACGCGTATAACGGAAACACCATATATTTT
CDR3 protein: CASSDAYNGNTIYF

clone size: .
D gene: TRBD1
V gene: TRBV5-1
J gene: TRBJ2-3
CDR3 DNA: TGCGCCAGCAGCTTGGCGACAGGGGGCACAGATACGCAGTATTTT
CDR3 protein: CASSLATGGTDTQYF

clone size: .
D gene: TRBD2
V gene: TRBV6-5
J gene: TRBJ2-1
CDR3 DNA: TGTGCCAGCGGGAGGGCGGGGCCTTACAATGAGCAGTTCTTC
CDR3 protein: CASGRAGPYNEQFF

clone size: .
D gene: TRBD1
V gene: TRBV28
J gene: TRBJ2-7
CDR3 DNA: TGTGCCAGCAGTTCCGGGACAGGGATTCGCCCCTACGAGCAGTACTTC
CDR3 protein: CASSSGTGIRPYEQYF

clone size: .
D gene: .
V gene: TRBV19
J gene: TRBJ2-6
CDR3 DNA: TGTGCCAGTAGTCGGGGGGCGGCCTTGGGGGCCAACGTCCTGACTTTC
CDR3 protein: CASSRGAALGANVLTF

clone size: .
D gene: TRBD1
V gene: TRBV27
J gene: TRBJ2-7
CDR3 DNA: TGTGCCAGCAGTTTGAGGACAGGGTTCTACGAGCAGTACTTC
CDR3 protein: CASSLRTGFYEQYF

clone size: .
D gene: .
V gene: TRBV2
J gene: TRBJ1-2
CDR3 DNA: TGTGCCAGCAGTGTTGTCGGGAGGGGCTACACCTTC
CDR3 protein: CASSVVGRGYTF

clone size: .
D gene: TRBD1
V gene: TRBV25-1
J gene: TRBJ1-1
CDR3 DNA: TGTGCCAGCAGTGGACCGGGACAGGCCGAGGTAGGCACTGAAGCTTTCTTT
CDR3 protein: CASSGPGQAEVGTEAFF

clone size: .
D gene: TRBD1
V gene: TRBV6-4
J gene: TRBJ1-2
CDR3 DNA: TGTGCCAACCGGACAGGGTTGACGATGGCTAACTATGGCTACACCTTC
CDR3 protein: CANRTGLTMANYGYTF

clone size: .
D gene: TRBD1
V gene: TRBV4-1
J gene: TRBJ1-2
CDR3 DNA: TGCGCCAGCAGCCTCCGGGACAGGGACTATGGCTACACCTTC
CDR3 protein: CASSLRDRDYGYTF

clone size: .
D gene: TRBD2
V gene: TRBV27
J gene: TRBJ2-1
CDR3 DNA: TGTGCCAGCAGTTTATACGGGACTAGCGTCTACAATGAGCAGTTCTTC
CDR3 protein: CASSLYGTSVYNEQFF

clone size: .
D gene: .
V gene: TRBV5-1
J gene: TRBJ1-1
CDR3 DNA: TGCGCCAGCAGCCACGGGACAATTGAGGCTGAAGCTTTCTTT
CDR3 protein: CASSHGTIEAEAFF

clone size: .
D gene: .
V gene: TRBV4-1
J gene: TRBJ1-2
CDR3 DNA: TGCGCCAGCAGCCAAGTTATCAGGGAATACTATGGCTACACCTTC
CDR3 protein: CASSQVIREYYGYTF

clone size: .
D gene: .
V gene: TRBV9
J gene: TRBJ1-1
CDR3 DNA: TGTGCCAGCAGCCCGGGTGGTGGAGGGACTGAAGCTTTCTTT
CDR3 protein: CASSPGGGGTEAFF

clone size: .
D gene: .
V gene: TRBV11-2
J gene: TRBJ1-3
CDR3 DNA: TGTGCCAGCAGCTGGGAGTGGCTCGGGGGAAACACCATATATTTT
CDR3 protein: CASSWEWLGGNTIYF

clone size: .
D gene: TRBD1
V gene: TRBV11-2
J gene: TRBJ1-3
CDR3 DNA: TGTGCCAGCAGCGCCACAGGGGGGAACACCATATATTTT
CDR3 protein: CASSATGGNTIYF

clone size: .
D gene: .
V gene: TRBV2
J gene: TRBJ2-7
CDR3 DNA: TGTGCCAGCAGTGATTATGGGAGTTCCTACGAGCAGTACTTC
CDR3 protein: CASSDYGSSYEQYF

clone size: .
D gene: .
V gene: TRBV11-3
J gene: TRBJ1-5
CDR3 DNA: TGTGCCAGCAGCTTAGATTGCGGACAGCTTAATAGCAATCAGCCCCAGCATTTT
CDR3 protein: CASSLDCGQLNSNQPQHF

clone size: .
D gene: .
V gene: TRBV24-1
J gene: TRBJ2-3
CDR3 DNA: TGTGCCACCAGTGAATCAAGCACAGATACGCAGTATTTT
CDR3 protein: CATSESSTDTQYF

clone size: .
D gene: .
V gene: TRBV27
J gene: TRBJ1-1
CDR3 DNA: TGTGCCACCACAACAGGATCTGCGGCAAACACTGAAGCTTTCTTT
CDR3 protein: CATTTGSAANTEAFF

clone size: few
D gene: .
V gene: TRBV7-2
J gene: TRBJ1-3
CDR3 DNA: TGTGCCAGCAGCTTAGTATACTCTGGAAACACCATATATTTT
CDR3 protein: CASSLVYSGNTIYF

clone size: .
D gene: TRBD1
V gene: TRBV19
J gene: TRBJ2-7
CDR3 DNA: TGTGCCAGTAGTCCGCCCTGGGACAGCTACGAGCAGTACTTC
CDR3 protein: CASSPPWDSYEQYF

clone size: .
D gene: TRBD1
V gene: TRBV4-1
J gene: TRBJ2-5
CDR3 DNA: TGCGCCAGCAGCCAAGAACAGGGGCCAGAGACCCAGTACTTC
CDR3 protein: CASSQEQGPETQYF

clone size: .
D gene: .
V gene: TRBV10-3
J gene: TRBJ2-1
CDR3 DNA: TGTGCCATCAGTGATGGGGGGGGCACAAATGAGCAGTTCTTC
CDR3 protein: CAISDGGGTNEQFF

clone size: once
D gene: .
V gene: TRBV18
J gene: TRBJ2-4
CDR3 DNA: TGTGCCAGCTCACAAAGGCAGGACAAAGCCAAAAACATTCAGTACTTC
CDR3 protein: CASSQRQDKAKNIQYF

clone size: once
D gene: .
V gene: TRBV19
J gene: TRBJ1-4
CDR3 DNA: TGTGCCAGTAGTACGTCAGGTCTAACTAATGAAAAACTGTTTTTT
CDR3 protein: CASSTSGLTNEKLFF

clone size: .
D gene: .
V gene: TRBV10-2
J gene: TRBJ1-6
CDR3 DNA: TGCGCCAGCAGTGAGACTGACGGGGGGGGACATTCACCCCTCCACTTT
CDR3 protein: CASSETDGGGHSPLHF

clone size: .
D gene: .
V gene: TRBV12-3/TRBV12-4
J gene: TRBJ2-7
CDR3 DNA: TGTGCCAGCAGTGCAGGGGACTCCTACGAGCAGTACTTC
CDR3 protein: CASSAGDSYEQYF

clone size: .
D gene: TRBD1
V gene: TRBV6-5
J gene: TRBJ1-2
CDR3 DNA: TGTGCCAGCAGTCGGACAGGGACCTATGGCTACACCTTC
CDR3 protein: CASSRTGTYGYTF

clone size: once
D gene: .
V gene: TRBV6-1
J gene: TRBJ1-1
CDR3 DNA: TGTGCCAGCAGTGAAATAGTTTGGAGGGGAGCTTTCTTT
CDR3 protein: CASSEIVWRGAFF

clone size: .
D gene: .
V gene: TRBV6-5
J gene: TRBJ1-4
CDR3 DNA: TGTGCCAGCAGTCAGCGCCACAATAATGAAAAACTGTTTTTT
CDR3 protein: CASSQRHNNEKLFF

clone size: .
D gene: TRBD2
V gene: TRBV7-7
J gene: TRBJ2-1
CDR3 DNA: TGTGCCAGCAGCAGCGGGGTTAACAATGAGCAGTTCTTC
CDR3 protein: CASSSGVNNEQFF

clone size: few
D gene: TRBD1
V gene: TRBV7-2
J gene: TRBJ1-2
CDR3 DNA: TGTGCCAGCAGCCTTACCCGGGACAGGGGACTGACTAACTATGGCTACACCTTC
CDR3 protein: CASSLTRDRGLTNYGYTF

clone size: .
D gene: TRBD2
V gene: TRBV5-1
J gene: TRBJ2-3
CDR3 DNA: TGCGCCAGCAGCCCTGAAGCGGGGGGGCTGACAAACACAGATACGCAGTATTTT
CDR3 protein: CASSPEAGGLTNTDTQYF

clone size: .
D gene: TRBD1
V gene: TRBV29-1
J gene: TRBJ1-2
CDR3 DNA: TGCAGCGTTGGGTCCGGGACAGGGGGCGCTGCGTATGGCTACACCTTC
CDR3 protein: CSVGSGTGGAAYGYTF

clone size: .
D gene: .
V gene: TRBV29-1
J gene: TRBJ1-2
CDR3 DNA: TGCAGCGTTCTTGGGGGGACCGACGGGGTAGATGCACATGGCTACACCTTC
CDR3 protein: CSVLGGTDGVDAHGYTF

clone size: .
D gene: .
V gene: TRBV6-5
J gene: TRBJ1-2
CDR3 DNA: TGTGCCAGCAGCACAGGGTTCACTAACTATGGCTACACCTTC
CDR3 protein: CASSTGFTNYGYTF

clone size: .
D gene: .
V gene: TRBV4-2
J gene: TRBJ2-2
CDR3 DNA: TGTGCCAGCAGCCGAGCACTATCGGGACAACTAGCGAACACCGGGGAGCTGTTTTTT
CDR3 protein: CASSRALSGQLANTGELFF

clone size: .
D gene: .
V gene: TRBV5-5
J gene: TRBJ1-3
CDR3 DNA: TGTGCCAGCAGCTTGGCCGGGGGAAACACCATATATTTT
CDR3 protein: CASSLAGGNTIYF

clone size: .
D gene: .
V gene: TRBV27
J gene: TRBJ2-5
CDR3 DNA: TGTGCCAGCAGTTTATTGGGCCAGGGAGGAATCGAGACCCAGTACTTC
CDR3 protein: CASSLLGQGGIETQYF

clone size: .
D gene: .
V gene: TRBV2
J gene: TRBJ1-2
CDR3 DNA: TGTGCCAGCAAGCGTGAGCGAGGCTACACCTTC
CDR3 protein: CASKRERGYTF

clone size: .
D gene: .
V gene: TRBV4-2
J gene: TRBJ1-2
CDR3 DNA: TGTGCCAGCAGCCAAGAGTGGGGGGGCGGCTACACCTTC
CDR3 protein: CASSQEWGGGYTF

clone size: once
D gene: TRBD2
V gene: TRBV27
J gene: TRBJ2-3
CDR3 DNA: TGTGCCAGCAGTCGCCAACTAGCGGGGGCCACAGATACGCAGTATTTT
CDR3 protein: CASSRQLAGATDTQYF

clone size: few
D gene: TRBD2
V gene: TRBV6-5
J gene: TRBJ2-7
CDR3 DNA: TGTGCCAGCAGCCACCGGGAGGTCCCCGTCTACGAGCAGTACTTC
CDR3 protein: CASSHREVPVYEQYF

clone size: .
D gene: .
V gene: TRBV29-1
J gene: TRBJ1-1
CDR3 DNA: TGCAGCGTTGAGGGCAGGTTAAACACTGAAGCTTTCTTT
CDR3 protein: CSVEGRLNTEAFF

clone size: .
D gene: TRBD1
V gene: TRBV5-1
J gene: TRBJ1-2
CDR3 DNA: TGCGCCAGCAGCTCCGGACAGGGGGCAAACTATGGCTACACCTTC
CDR3 protein: CASSSGQGANYGYTF

clone size: .
D gene: TRBD1
V gene: TRBV4-1
J gene: TRBJ2-7
CDR3 DNA: TGCGCCAGCAGCCAAGAACAGGGGGCGCTGACTGAGCAGTACTTC
CDR3 protein: CASSQEQGALTEQYF

clone size: .
D gene: TRBD1
V gene: TRBV13
J gene: TRBJ1-1
CDR3 DNA: TGTGCCAGCAGGATGGGACAGGGGGCGATGAACACTGAAGCTTTCTTT
CDR3 protein: CASRMGQGAMNTEAFF